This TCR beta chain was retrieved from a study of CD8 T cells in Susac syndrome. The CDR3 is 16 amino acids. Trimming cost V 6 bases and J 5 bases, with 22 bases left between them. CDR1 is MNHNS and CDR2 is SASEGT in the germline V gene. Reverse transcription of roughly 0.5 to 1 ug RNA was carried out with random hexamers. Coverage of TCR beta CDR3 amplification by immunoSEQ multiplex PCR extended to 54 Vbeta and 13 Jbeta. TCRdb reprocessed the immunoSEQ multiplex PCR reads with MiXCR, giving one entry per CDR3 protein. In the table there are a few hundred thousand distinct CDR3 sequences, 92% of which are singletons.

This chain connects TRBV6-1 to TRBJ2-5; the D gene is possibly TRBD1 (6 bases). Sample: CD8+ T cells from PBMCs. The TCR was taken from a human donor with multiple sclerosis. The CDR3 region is CASRPPLQGPRETQYF. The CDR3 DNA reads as TGTGCCAGCAGGCCCCCACTGCAGGGGCCGAGGGAGACCCAGTACTTC.